What follows describes a single T cell receptor (beta chain). This clone was recorded only once. Which antigen it targets is not known. A read error may be the cause here, since a much bigger clone is one base away. The cohort comprised over 35 patients with surgically resected non-small-cell lung cancer who had both primary tumor and brain metastasis specimens. Tumor specimens were archival formalin-fixed, paraffin-embedded tissues. The data belong to a study of brain metastases from non-small cell lung cancer (dated by TCRdb to between 2018 and 2021). Regarding the complete study: The study profiled the immune microenvironment of paired resected primary tumors and brain metastases taken from patients with non-small-cell lung cancer. Findings and caveats that apply to the study as a whole: Paired brain metastases and primary tumors largely shared TCR repertoires, although T-cell densities in the metastases were sparse. Lower T-cell infiltration was exhibited by brain metastases compared with primary tumors (P < 0.001). T-cell clones appeared expanded in roughly 64% of brain metastases relative to the matched primary tumors.

The receptor library was made with the immunoSEQ multiplex PCR assay. Alongside a 770-gene immune expression panel, the team sequenced the T-cell receptor beta chain repertoire. Imported from immuneACCESS, the table was reduced by TCRdb to in-frame sequences with V and J called. These copies leave out some clones; in studies compared against another copy, an unresolved V gene accounts for under half, and the cause of the remainder is not known. Here the sample has roughly 15,000 clones; about 85% occur a single time. Of the sample, around 7.7% is held by the ten largest clones. This receptor was taken from a donor at least 40 years old with non-small cell lung cancer. The sequencing sample was made of primary lung tumor tissue. The meaning of the sample's cell subset or site label: primary lung tumor paired with brain metastasis.

The nucleotides are TGTGCCAGCAGTTGGGACAACACAAATACGCAGTATTTT. Translated, it reads CASSWDNTNTQYF. This receptor chain uses TRBV6-2 or TRBV6-3 and TRBJ2-3, with a tentative D gene TRBD1 over 6 matching bases. The CDR3 numbers 13 residues from cysteine through phenylalanine. Just CDR3 DNA is preserved here, 39 bases in frame from base 1. The germline V gene yields MNHEY for CDR1 and SVGEGT for CDR2.